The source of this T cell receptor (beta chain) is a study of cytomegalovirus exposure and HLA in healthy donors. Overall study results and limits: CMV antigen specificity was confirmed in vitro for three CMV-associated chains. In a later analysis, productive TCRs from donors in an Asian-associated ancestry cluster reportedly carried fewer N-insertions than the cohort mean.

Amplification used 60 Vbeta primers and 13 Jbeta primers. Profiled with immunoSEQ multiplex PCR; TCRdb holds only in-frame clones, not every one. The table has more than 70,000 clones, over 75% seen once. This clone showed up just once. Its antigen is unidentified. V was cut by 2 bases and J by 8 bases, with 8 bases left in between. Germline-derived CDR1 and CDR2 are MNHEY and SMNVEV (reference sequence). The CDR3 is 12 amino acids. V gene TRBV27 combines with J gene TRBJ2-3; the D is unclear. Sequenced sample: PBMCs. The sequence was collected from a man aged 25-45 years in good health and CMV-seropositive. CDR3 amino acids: CASSLSAGTQYF. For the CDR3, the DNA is TGTGCCAGCAGTTTAAGCGCCGGTACGCAGTATTTT.